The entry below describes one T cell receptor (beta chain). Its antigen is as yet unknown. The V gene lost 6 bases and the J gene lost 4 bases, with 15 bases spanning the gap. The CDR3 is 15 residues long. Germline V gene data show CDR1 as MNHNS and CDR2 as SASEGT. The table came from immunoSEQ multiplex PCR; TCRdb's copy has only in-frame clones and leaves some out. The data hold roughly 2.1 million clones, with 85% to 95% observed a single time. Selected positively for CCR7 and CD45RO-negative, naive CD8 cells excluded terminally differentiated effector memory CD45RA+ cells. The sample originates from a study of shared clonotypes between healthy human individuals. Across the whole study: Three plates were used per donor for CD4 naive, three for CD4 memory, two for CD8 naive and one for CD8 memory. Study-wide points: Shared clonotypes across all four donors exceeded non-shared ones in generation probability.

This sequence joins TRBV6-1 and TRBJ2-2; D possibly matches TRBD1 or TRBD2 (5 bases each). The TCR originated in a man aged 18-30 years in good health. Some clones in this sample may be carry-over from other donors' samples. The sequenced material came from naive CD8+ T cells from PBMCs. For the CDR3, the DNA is TGTGCCAGCAGCAAGTCTACTAGGGGCACCGGGGAGCTGTTTTTT. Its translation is CASSKSTRGTGELFF.